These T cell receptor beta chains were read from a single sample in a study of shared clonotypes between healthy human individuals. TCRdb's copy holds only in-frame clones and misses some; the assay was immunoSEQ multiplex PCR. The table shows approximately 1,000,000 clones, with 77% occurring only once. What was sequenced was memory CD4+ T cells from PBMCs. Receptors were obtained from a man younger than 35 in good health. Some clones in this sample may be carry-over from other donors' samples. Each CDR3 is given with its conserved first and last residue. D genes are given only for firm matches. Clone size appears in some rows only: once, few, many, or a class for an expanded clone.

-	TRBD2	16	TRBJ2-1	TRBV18	CASSPGLAGAYNEQFF	TGTGCCAGCTCCCCCGGACTAGCGGGAGCTTACAATGAGCAGTTCTTC
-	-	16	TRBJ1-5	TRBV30	CAWRPPGRGSNQPQHF	TGTGCCTGGAGGCCCCCCGGCAGAGGTAGCAATCAGCCCCAGCATTTT
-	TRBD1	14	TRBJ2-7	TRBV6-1	CASRAGTGVREQYF	TGTGCCAGCAGGGCCGGGACAGGGGTGAGGGAGCAGTACTTC
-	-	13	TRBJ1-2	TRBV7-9	CASSPTGYYGYTF	TGTGCCAGCAGCCCAACAGGGTACTATGGCTACACCTTC
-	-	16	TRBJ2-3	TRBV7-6	CASSLEGGGRADTQYF	TGTGCCAGCAGCTTAGAGGGTGGAGGGAGAGCAGATACGCAGTATTTT
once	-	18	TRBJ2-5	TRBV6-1	CASSEGTYPTGEQETQYF	TGTGCCAGCAGTGAAGGGACCTATCCGACGGGGGAACAAGAGACCCAGTACTTC
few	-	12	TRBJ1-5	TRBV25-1	CASSVPGGAQHF	TGTGCCAGCAGTGTTCCGGGCGGGGCCCAGCATTTT
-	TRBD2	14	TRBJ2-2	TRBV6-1	CAILAGVGTGELFF	TGTGCCATCCTAGCGGGAGTGGGCACCGGGGAGCTGTTTTTT
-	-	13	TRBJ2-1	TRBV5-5	CASSFSPINEQFF	TGTGCCAGCAGCTTCTCTCCGATAAATGAGCAGTTCTTC
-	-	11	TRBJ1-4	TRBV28	CASSLTEKLFF	TGTGCCAGCAGTTTAACAGAAAAACTGTTTTTT
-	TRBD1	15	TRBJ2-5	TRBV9	CASSVSPNRGETQYF	TGTGCCAGCAGCGTATCGCCGAACAGGGGGGAGACCCAGTACTTC
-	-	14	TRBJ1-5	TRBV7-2	CASSLSFSGQPQHF	TGTGCCAGCAGCTTATCCTTCAGTGGGCAGCCCCAGCATTTT
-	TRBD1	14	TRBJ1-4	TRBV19	CASSMGQGYEKLFF	TGTGCCAGTAGTATGGGACAGGGGTACGAAAAACTGTTTTTT
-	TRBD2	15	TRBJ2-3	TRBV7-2	CASSLQAGVGDTQYF	TGTGCCAGCAGCTTACAAGCGGGAGTTGGAGATACGCAGTATTTT
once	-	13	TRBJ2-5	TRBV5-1	CASSPTPQETQYF	TGCGCCAGCAGCCCGACTCCCCAAGAGACCCAGTACTTC
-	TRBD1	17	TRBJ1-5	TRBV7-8	CASTRQGLRYSNQPQHF	TGTGCCAGCACCCGACAGGGCCTACGTTATAGCAATCAGCCCCAGCATTTT
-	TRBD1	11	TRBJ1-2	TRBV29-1	CSVERTGSHTF	TGCAGCGTTGAAAGGACAGGGAGTCATACCTTC
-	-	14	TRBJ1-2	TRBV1	CTSSSKLPMRAYTF	TGCACCAGCAGCAGCAAACTACCTATGCGCGCCTACACCTTC
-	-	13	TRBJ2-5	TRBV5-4	CASSLPSRETQYF	TGTGCCAGCAGCTTGCCTAGCCGGGAGACCCAGTACTTC
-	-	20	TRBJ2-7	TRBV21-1	CASSNRVTPGLAGDSYEQYF	TGTGCCAGCAGCAACCGGGTTACCCCGGGACTAGCGGGAGATTCCTACGAGCAGTACTTC
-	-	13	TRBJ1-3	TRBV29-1	CSAGTTSGNTIYF	TGCAGTGCCGGGACAACCTCTGGAAACACCATATATTTT
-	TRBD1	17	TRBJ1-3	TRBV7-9	CASSPGGGRWDGNTIYF	TGTGCCAGCAGCCCAGGGGGTGGGCGCTGGGATGGAAACACCATATATTTT
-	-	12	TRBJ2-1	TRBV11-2	CASSLVGDEQFF	TGTGCCAGCAGCTTAGTTGGCGATGAGCAGTTCTTC
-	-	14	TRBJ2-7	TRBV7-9	CASSLGGVSYEQYF	TGTGCCAGCAGCTTGGGGGGTGTGAGTTACGAGCAGTACTTC
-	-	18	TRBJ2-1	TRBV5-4	CASSFPPGAGTKGGEQFF	TGTGCCAGCAGCTTCCCTCCCGGGGCAGGGACCAAGGGGGGTGAGCAGTTCTTC
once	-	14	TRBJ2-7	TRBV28	CASHGGSLAYEQYF	TGTGCCAGCCACGGCGGGTCATTAGCCTACGAGCAGTACTTC
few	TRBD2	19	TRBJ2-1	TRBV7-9	CASSSPGLAGKGDYNEQFF	TGTGCCAGCAGCTCTCCGGGACTAGCGGGAAAGGGGGACTACAATGAGCAGTTCTTC
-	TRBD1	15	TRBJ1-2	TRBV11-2	CASSRSGRGRGGYTF	TGTGCCAGCAGCCGATCCGGCAGGGGGCGCGGTGGCTACACCTTC
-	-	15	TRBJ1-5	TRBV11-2	CASSLGREWGQPQHF	TGTGCCAGCAGCTTAGGGAGGGAATGGGGTCAGCCCCAGCATTTT
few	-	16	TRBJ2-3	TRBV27	CASSFLLPQGTDTQYF	TGTGCCAGCAGTTTCCTCCTTCCACAGGGCACAGATACGCAGTATTTT
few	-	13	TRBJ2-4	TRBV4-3	CASSQDRAGWPVF	TGCGCCAGCAGCCAAGATAGGGCGGGATGGCCTGTCTTC
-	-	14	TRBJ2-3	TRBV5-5	CASSLAVGADTQYF	TGTGCCAGCAGCTTGGCCGTGGGGGCAGATACGCAGTATTTT
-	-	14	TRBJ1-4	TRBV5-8	CASSFVQGSKKLFF	TGTGCCAGCAGCTTTGTGCAGGGGTCGAAAAAACTGTTTTTT
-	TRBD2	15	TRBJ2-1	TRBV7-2	CACRTSGSQYNEQFF	TGTGCCTGTAGGACTAGCGGGAGCCAGTACAATGAGCAGTTCTTC
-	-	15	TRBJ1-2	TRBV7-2	CASSLAADLSYGYTF	TGTGCCAGCAGCTTAGCAGCTGACCTAAGCTATGGCTACACCTTC
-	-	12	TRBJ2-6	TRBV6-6	CASTPGANVLTF	TGTGCCAGCACCCCTGGGGCCAACGTCCTGACTTTC
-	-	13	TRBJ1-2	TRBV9	CASSVAVQGGYTF	TGTGCCAGCAGCGTAGCCGTACAGGGTGGCTACACCTTC
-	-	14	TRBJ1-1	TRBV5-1	CASSRLRGKTEAFF	TGCGCCAGCAGCCGGCTTAGGGGCAAGACTGAAGCTTTCTTT
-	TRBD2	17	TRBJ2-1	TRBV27	CASSSLAGGRSYNEQFF	TGTGCCAGTTCTTCTCTAGCGGGAGGGCGATCCTACAATGAGCAGTTCTTC
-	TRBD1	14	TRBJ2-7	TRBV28	CASSAPGQVYEQYF	TGTGCCAGCAGCGCGCCGGGACAGGTATACGAGCAGTACTTC